One TCR beta chain is described in this entry. This specimen belongs to a study of blood T cell repertoires in COVID-19. Background on the study: The study drew acute and convalescent COVID-19 samples from the United States, Italy and Spain. PBMCs, B-cell-depleted T cells, or T cells provided the cDNA or gDNA that made up the material.

Source study methods: Estimation of nucleated cell counts was performed using reference gene primer amplification. Produced via immunoSEQ multiplex PCR; TCRdb's table is partial and in-frame only. V and J calls plus clone size are reproduced from that table; the DNA served to infer D and trimming. The sample holds over 14,000 clones, roughly 79% seen once. Sequencing was done on a sample of peripheral blood. The receptor's source is a man in his 60s with acute or convalescent COVID-19.

CDR3 in amino acids: CATSGGQANYGYTF. In DNA form, the CDR3 reads TGTGCCACCAGCGGGGGACAGGCTAACTATGGCTACACCTTC. This rearrangement joins TRBV15 to TRBJ1-2, with 8 nucleotides matching TRBD1. CDR1 is LNHNV and CDR2 is YYDKDF in the germline V gene (reference sequence). The J segment lost 0 bases and the V segment lost 5 bases, leaving 2 bases of the junction unmatched. The CDR3 has 14 residues.